The 28 T cell receptor beta chains reported below all come from one sample, sequenced in a study of blood T cell repertoires in COVID-19. Data came from immunoSEQ multiplex PCR; TCRdb stores just in-frame clones and leaves some out. The data show about 83,000 clones, approximately 88% seen once. The sample was peripheral blood. The receptors stem from a human donor in a cohort sampled during active COVID-19.

The rearrangement joins TRBV7-8 to TRBJ1-3; TRBD1 might be the D (5 bases). The V gene's germline CDR1 is SGHVS and CDR2 FQNEAQ. CDR3 length equals 16 residues. V lost 1 base, J lost 0 bases, and 10 bases lay in between. The CDR3 here is CASSLGSTGSGNTIYF. In DNA form, the CDR3 reads TGTGCCAGCAGCTTAGGGTCTACAGGCTCTGGAAACACCATATATTTT.

The gene calls are TRBV7-2 and TRBJ2-5, with D perhaps matching TRBD2 (7 bases). Trimming stripped 6 bases from V and 4 bases from J, with 18 bases between. This CDR3 has 15 residues. CDR1 SGHTA and CDR2 FQGNSA come from the germline V gene. The CDR3 here is CASRPGGIAGETQYF. CDR3 DNA sequence: TGTGCCAGCAGGCCCGGGGGCATAGCGGGAGAGACCCAGTACTTC.

The chain's CDR3 is CASSSPLGGTREDTQYF. The CDR3 bases are TGTGCCAGTAGTTCCCCTTTAGGCGGGACCAGGGAAGATACGCAGTATTTT. This rearrangement joins TRBV19 to TRBJ2-3; D possibly corresponds to TRBD2 (6 bases). The CDR3 covers 17 residues. Germline CDR1 reads LNHDA; CDR2 reads SQIVND (reference sequence). Deletions cut 5 bases from V and 5 bases from J, with 23 bases between.

V and J are TRBV5-1 and TRBJ2-5; 10 positions match TRBD2. The CDR3 is made up of 18 amino acids. V shed 0 bases and J 5 bases; nucleotides not matched to a gene: 13. Germline-derived CDR1 and CDR2 are SGHRS and YFSETQ. CDR3 nucleotides: TGCGCCAGCAGCTTGGGGGGATCCGGGACTAGCGTTGGGGAGACCCAGTACTTC. The encoded protein is CASSLGGSGTSVGETQYF.

This chain uses TRBV7-2 with TRBJ1-1, with D perhaps TRBD1 (6 bases). V lost 1 base and J 5 bases, leaving 17 bases between the germline ends. The V gene's germline CDR1 is SGHTA and CDR2 FQGNSA. There are 16 residues in the CDR3. DNA of the CDR3: TGTGCCAGCAGCTTAGGGACAGTCACCACCCGGACTGAAGCTTTCTTT. Translating gives CASSLGTVTTRTEAFF.

This clone was picked up one time. The rearrangement joins TRBV25-1 to TRBJ1-2; a weak D match, TRBD1 (6 bases). CDR1 is MGHDK and CDR2 is SYGVNS in the germline V gene. CDR3 size: 16 residues. The ends were cut back, 4 bases at V and 3 bases at J, with 18 bases in the middle. Here the CDR3 DNA reads TGTGCCAGCAGTGGGGAATACAGGGACCAATACTATGGCTACACCTTC. This translates into CASSGEYRDQYYGYTF.

The chain uses TRBV27 and TRBJ2-1, with TRBD2 matching 13 bases. Germline-derived CDR1 and CDR2 are MNHEY and SMNVEV (reference sequence). The CDR3 spans 19 residues. Trimming took 0 bases from V and 6 from J; bases not matched to a gene: 11. CDR3 DNA sequence: TGTGCCAGCAGTTTATCCTGGCGACTAGCGGGAGGACGAGCCAATGAGCAGTTCTTC. Its protein is CASSLSWRLAGGRANEQFF.

This clone came up once. The V gene is TRBV7-2, the J gene TRBJ2-7; 14 bases map to TRBD2. CDR1 is SGHTA and CDR2 is FQGNSA in the germline V gene. The CDR3 loop spans 14 amino acids. J lost 9 bases, V lost 4 bases, and 5 bases had no gene match. CDR3 protein: CASSSGLAGVGQYF. The CDR3 DNA is TGTGCCAGCAGCTCGGGACTAGCGGGAGTAGGGCAGTACTTC.

The V gene is TRBV30, the J gene TRBJ2-2; no firm D call. Germline-derived CDR1 and CDR2 are GTSNPN and SVGIG (reference sequence). The V end was cut by 5 bases, the J end by 6 bases, with 13 bases between. The CDR3 runs 13 residues. The CDR3 loop is CAWAAVVPGELFF. In DNA form, the CDR3 reads TGTGCCTGGGCCGCGGTGGTTCCCGGGGAGCTGTTTTTT. The variable domain in full, with the rest retrieved from reference TRBV30 and TRBJ2-2, is SQTIHQWPATLVQPVGSPLSLECTVEGTSNPNLYWYRQAAGRGLQLLFYSVGIGQISSEVPQNLSASRPQDRQFILSSKKLLLSDSGFYLCAWAAVVPGELFFGEGSRLTVL.

This chain connects TRBV18 to TRBJ1-1; D is unresolved. CDR1 and CDR2 (germline): KGHSH, LQKENI. The CDR3 consists of 15 residues. Trimming took off 5 bases at V and 7 bases at J, with 20 bases between the two ends. The CDR3 nucleotides read TGTGCCAGCTCAGGCCCAAGGGAGGGAACAGATGAAGCTTTCTTT. Its translation is CASSGPREGTDEAFF.

V is TRBV19 and J is TRBJ1-1; D perhaps matches TRBD1 (6 bases). The V and J ends lost 3 bases and 0 bases respectively, with 17 bases between them. CDR1 LNHDA and CDR2 SQIVND come from the germline V gene (reference sequence). This CDR3 contains 17 residues. This CDR3 is CASSMATWTDMNTEAFF. The CDR3, as DNA: TGTGCCAGTAGTATGGCGACATGGACAGACATGAACACTGAAGCTTTCTTT.

This clone was counted once. The chain has TRBV7-6 and TRBJ2-2; possible D gene TRBD1, 6 bases. The germline gives CDR1 SGHVS, CDR2 FNYEAQ. Trimming removed 3 bases from V and 0 bases from J, with 14 bases in between. This CDR3 contains 17 residues. CDR3 in DNA: TGTGCCAGCAGCTTTGGTAGGGACACCGCGAACACCGGGGAGCTGTTTTTT. Protein: CASSFGRDTANTGELFF. Full variable domain (outside the CDR3, taken from reference TRBV7-6 and TRBJ2-2): GAGVSQSPRYKVTKRGQDVALRCDPISGHVSLYWYRQALGQGPEFLTYFNYEAQQDKSGLPNDRFSAERPEGSISTLTIQRTEQRDSAMYRCASSFGRDTANTGELFFGEGSRLTVL.

The genes are TRBV19 and TRBJ1-2, with TRBD1 matching 8 bases. Germline CDR1 and CDR2: LNHDA and SQIVND (reference sequence). This CDR3 has 13 residues. V lost 9 bases to trimming and J lost 2 bases; unmatched junction nucleotides: 5. CDR3 amino acids: CASRDRPNYGYTF. The CDR3 region has the DNA TGTGCCAGCCGGGACAGGCCCAACTATGGCTACACCTTC.

The V gene is TRBV19, the J gene TRBJ1-2, with TRBD1 as a possible D gene (6 bases). V lost 7 bases and J 2 bases, leaving 11 bases between the germline ends. The germline gives CDR1 LNHDA, CDR2 SQIVND (reference sequence). This CDR3 comprises 13 residues. The CDR3 is CASTEDRNYGYTF. The CDR3 coding sequence is TGTGCCAGTACCGAGGACAGAAACTATGGCTACACCTTC.

The chain recombines TRBV18 with TRBJ2-7; D is unresolved. Germline V gives CDR1 KGHSH, CDR2 LQKENI. CDR3 length: 13 amino acids. Trimming left V 3 bases short and J 4 bases short, with 10 bases between. The CDR3 sequence: CASSPPSQYEQYF. DNA for the CDR3: TGTGCCAGCTCACCCCCATCACAGTACGAGCAGTACTTC.

The chain links TRBV25-1 to TRBJ2-3; 8 bases match TRBD1. After removal of 5 bases from V and 0 bases from J, the junction contained 7 bases not matched to a gene. The CDR3 spans 16 residues. Germline loops: CDR1 MGHDK, CDR2 SYGVNS. The CDR3 sequence is CASSLQGAVSTDTQYF. The CDR3 DNA sequence: TGTGCCAGCAGTCTCCAGGGGGCGGTTAGCACAGATACGCAGTATTTT.

The chain links TRBV9 to TRBJ1-1, with 10 nucleotides matching TRBD1. V was clipped by 4 bases and J by 1 base; unmatched bases: 4. The germline V gene encodes CDR1 SGDLS and CDR2 YYNGEE. This CDR3 is built from 15 residues. The CDR3 region is CASSWGQGPNTEAFF. Written as DNA, the CDR3 is TGTGCCAGCAGCTGGGGACAGGGGCCGAACACTGAAGCTTTCTTT.

This rearrangement joins TRBV30 to TRBJ1-5; possibly TRBD1 for D (6 bases). The V end lost 1 base, the J end lost 1 base, and 8 bases lay between the germline ends. Germline loops: CDR1 GTSNPN, CDR2 SVGIG (reference sequence). The CDR3 is 14 residues long. Written as DNA, the CDR3 is TGTGCCTGGAGTGGGGGACAAAGCAATCAGCCCCAGCATTTT. Its translation: CAWSGGQSNQPQHF.

This clone was recorded only once. The chain uses TRBV28 and TRBJ1-2; 8 nucleotides agree with TRBD1. Trimming at V came to 3 bases and at J to 4 bases, leaving 7 bases not matched to a gene. Germline V gives CDR1 MDHEN, CDR2 SYDVKM. The CDR3 is 15 residues long. The CDR3 spells CASSFGQGGTYGYTF. CDR3 nucleotides: TGTGCCAGCAGTTTTGGACAGGGCGGAACCTATGGCTACACCTTC.

The genes are TRBV9 and TRBJ1-3, with no clear D. With 4 bases removed from V and 3 bases from J, the gap between germline ends came to 11 bases. Germline CDR1 is SGDLS and CDR2 is YYNGEE. The CDR3 is made up of 14 amino acids. The CDR3 nucleotides are TGTGCCAGCAGCATAGGGAGGGTTGGAAACACCATATATTTT. Protein: CASSIGRVGNTIYF.

The gene calls are TRBV30 and TRBJ2-3; weak D call: TRBD2 (6 bases). This CDR3 has 15 residues. Germline V gene sequence: CDR1 GTSNPN, CDR2 SVGIG (reference sequence). Trimming cost V 4 bases and J 0 bases, with 14 bases left between them. The CDR3 loop is CAWISQRASTDTQYF. The CDR3 region has the DNA TGTGCCTGGATCAGTCAGCGGGCTAGCACAGATACGCAGTATTTT.

V and J are TRBV5-1 and TRBJ2-3; a possible D gene is TRBD1 (6 bases). With 0 bases removed from V and 2 bases from J, the gap between germline ends came to 13 bases. Per the germline V gene, CDR1 is SGHRS and CDR2 is YFSETQ. The CDR3 covers 16 residues. In nucleotides, the CDR3 is TGCGCCAGCAGCTTGGAAGGGACAATAACCACAGATACGCAGTATTTT. Protein sequence: CASSLEGTITTDTQYF.

The CDR3 region has the DNA TGTGCCTGGAGTGTAGTCGGGACAGGGATCTCCTATAATTCACCCCTCCACTTT. Protein product: CAWSVVGTGISYNSPLHF. The chain recombines TRBV30 with TRBJ1-6; 9 nucleotides align to TRBD1. Trimming took 0 bases from V and 0 from J; bases not matched to a gene: 6. CDR1 GTSNPN and CDR2 SVGIG come from the germline V gene (reference sequence). The CDR3 is 18 amino acids. The complete variable domain, with remaining parts taken from reference TRBV30 and TRBJ1-6, reads SQTIHQWPATLVQPVGSPLSLECTVEGTSNPNLYWYRQAAGRGLQLLFYSVGIGQISSEVPQNLSASRPQDRQFILSSKKLLLSDSGFYLCAWSVVGTGISYNSPLHFGNGTRLTVT.

The V gene is TRBV11-3, the J gene TRBJ2-5; TRBD1 aligns across 7 bases. CDR1 is SGHNT and CDR2 is YENEEA in the germline V gene. Trimming at V came to 5 bases and at J to 6 bases, leaving 6 bases not matched to a gene. The CDR3 is 13 residues long. CDR3 sequence: CASSTTGSQTQYF. The DNA for the CDR3 is TGTGCCAGCAGCACGACAGGGTCCCAGACCCAGTACTTC. Supplemented by reference TRBV11-3 and TRBJ2-5, the full variable domain reads EAGVVQSPRYKIIEKKQPVAFWCNPISGHNTLYWYLQNLGQGPELLIRYENEEAVDDSQLPKDRFSAERLKGVDSTLKIQPAELGDSAVYLCASSTTGSQTQYFGPGTRLLVL.

In this sample, this clone turned up a few times. The chain couples TRBV18 to TRBJ1-5; TRBD1 aligns across 11 bases. Germline trimming cut 0 bases from V and 4 bases from J; bases unmatched to any gene: 2. Germline lookup yields CDR1 KGHSH and CDR2 LQKENI. This CDR3 contains 16 residues. CDR3 protein: CASSPPGTGGNQPQHF. The CDR3 DNA reads TGTGCCAGCTCACCACCGGGGACAGGGGGTAATCAGCCCCAGCATTTT.

V and J are TRBV18 and TRBJ2-2; weak D call: TRBD1 (5 bases). In germline, CDR1 is KGHSH, CDR2 LQKENI. V gave up 0 bases and J gave up 4 bases, with 9 bases separating them. The CDR3 loop spans 15 amino acids. CDR3 sequence: CASSPPRVVTGELFF. The CDR3 DNA sequence: TGTGCCAGCTCACCACCCAGGGTGGTCACCGGGGAGCTGTTTTTT.

The genes are TRBV5-1 and TRBJ2-3, with D possibly matching TRBD1 (5 bases). Trimming took 3 bases from V and 6 from J, leaving 8 bases between them. The CDR3 contains 12 residues. Germline values: CDR1 SGHRS, CDR2 YFSETQ. The CDR3 protein is CASSSQGDTQYF. In DNA, the CDR3 is TGCGCCAGCAGCTCTCAGGGTGATACGCAGTATTTT.

In its sample, this clone was seen a few times. This rearrangement joins TRBV3-1 (or the pseudogene TRBV3-2) to TRBJ2-7; 9 nucleotides align to TRBD2. The CDR3 is 17 amino acids. The ends lost 2 bases at V and 6 bases at J; junction bases unmatched: 14. CDR1 is LGHDT and CDR2 is YNNKEL in the germline V gene (reference sequence). In DNA, the CDR3 is TGTGCCAGCAGCCAATCCCCCCCACTAGCGGGTATAAGCGAGCAGTACTTC. It translates to CASSQSPPLAGISEQYF.